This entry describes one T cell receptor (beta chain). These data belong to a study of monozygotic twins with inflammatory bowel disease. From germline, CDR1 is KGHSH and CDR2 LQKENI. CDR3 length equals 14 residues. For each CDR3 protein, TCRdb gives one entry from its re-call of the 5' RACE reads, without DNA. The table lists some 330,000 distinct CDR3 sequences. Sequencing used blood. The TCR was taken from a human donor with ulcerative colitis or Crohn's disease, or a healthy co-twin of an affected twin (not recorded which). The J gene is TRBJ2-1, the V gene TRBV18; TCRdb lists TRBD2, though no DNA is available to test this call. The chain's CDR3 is CASSFPGPPGEQFF. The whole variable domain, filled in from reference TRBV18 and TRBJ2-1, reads NAGVMQNPRHLVRRRGQEARLRCSPMKGHSHVYWYRQLPEEGLKFMVYLQKENIIDESGMPKERFSAEFPKEGPSILRIQQVVRGDSAAYFCASSFPGPPGEQFFGPGTRLTVL.